One and the same sample provided the 20 T cell receptor beta chains below, sequenced in a study of human T cells and chemical hapten exposure. One entry per CDR3 protein, called by TCRdb with MiXCR from the RACE reads. There are about 160,000 distinct CDR3 sequences in the sample; around a quarter occur only once, and 2.1% lies in the top ten. Time point given: patch test 3, about 24 weeks after DPC sensitization. Treatment in this sample: therapeutic diphenylcyclopropenone sensitization with weekly scalp DPC. Sequences were derived from whole blood, sampled in connection with sensitization to the hapten diphenylcyclopropenone (DPC). The receptors shown here come from a woman aged 18-30 years with alopecia areata. Some clones in this sample may be carry-over from other donors' samples.

The chain uses TRBV7-3 and TRBJ2-7; TRBD2 matches 7 bases. From germline, CDR1 is SGHTA and CDR2 FQGTGA. With V trimmed by 2 bases and J by 2 bases, 6 bases remained unmatched. CDR3 length: 15 residues. The CDR3, as DNA: TGTGCCAGCAGCTTAGACCGAGCGGGAACCTACGAGCAGTACTTC. Protein product: CASSLDRAGTYEQYF.

V gene TRBV12-3 or TRBV12-4 combines with J gene TRBJ1-5; D not resolved. The CDR3 loop spans 11 amino acids. The V end lost 1 base, the J end lost 12 bases, and 7 bases lay between the germline ends. CDR3 coding DNA: TGTGCCAGCAGTTTAGGAGGGCTCCAGCATTTT. Translating gives CASSLGGLQHF.

V is TRBV7-8 and J is TRBJ2-1; 8 nucleotides match TRBD2. V trimming: 8 bases; J trimming: 9 bases; junction bases outside the gene matches: 21. The length of the CDR3 is 17 residues. The germline V gene encodes CDR1 SGHVS and CDR2 FQNEAQ. This chain's CDR3 is CASRRTSGVAGSSEQFF. The CDR3 DNA reads TGTGCCAGCCGGCGGACCAGTGGGGTAGCGGGAAGTTCTGAGCAGTTCTTC.

This clonotype has only a few counts. The V and J genes are TRBV4-1 and TRBJ2-3; weak D call: TRBD1 (6 bases). V lost 2 bases, J lost 1 base, and 19 bases lay in between. The germline V gene has CDR1 MGHRA and CDR2 YSYEKL. The CDR3 runs 18 residues. The CDR3 here is CASSQQGSLAVRTDTQYF. In DNA form, the CDR3 reads TGCGCCAGCAGCCAACAGGGGAGCCTTGCGGTCCGCACAGATACGCAGTATTTT.

There are many counts of this clonotype. This rearrangement joins TRBV29-1 to TRBJ2-1; TRBD1 aligns across 7 bases. Per germline, CDR1 SQVTM and CDR2 ANQGSEA. The CDR3 is 13 amino acids. The J segment lost 9 bases and the V segment lost 1 base, leaving 6 bases of the junction unmatched. Written as DNA, the CDR3 is TGCAGCGTTGAAGGGCAGGGGGTGTTTGAGCAGTTCTTC. This translates into CSVEGQGVFEQFF.

This clonotype was seen only a few times. The chain carries TRBV29-1 and TRBJ1-1, with D unresolved. Germline V gene lookup returns CDR1 SQVTM and CDR2 ANQGSEA. CDR3 length equals 14 residues. CDR3 sequence: CRANFGRLNTEAFF. CDR3 coding DNA: TGCAGAGCCAATTTCGGACGGCTGAACACTGAAGCTTTCTTT.

This clonotype has a handful of counts. The rearrangement joins TRBV4-3 to TRBJ1-2; maybe TRBD1 (5 bases). CDR1 and CDR2 from the germline V gene are LGHNA and YSLEER. V was trimmed by 0 bases and J by 6 bases, leaving 17 bases between them. The CDR3 sequence is 16 residues long. For the CDR3, the DNA is TGCGCCAGCAGCCAAGAACAGGCAGGGCCAAATCATGGCTACACCTTC. It is translated as CASSQEQAGPNHGYTF.

The rearrangement links TRBV7-8 to TRBJ2-7, with D possibly being TRBD1 (5 bases). The CDR3 totals 16 residues. V was shortened by 2 bases and J by 6 bases, with 20 bases between the two germline ends. Germline loops: CDR1 SGHVS, CDR2 FQNEAQ. This CDR3 is CASSLRVVTDSPEQYF. DNA for the CDR3: TGTGCCAGCAGCTTAAGAGTCGTGACAGACAGTCCCGAGCAGTACTTC.

This clonotype showed up just a few times. The chain carries TRBV27 and TRBJ2-7; a weak D match, TRBD2 (5 bases). Germline loops: CDR1 MNHEY, CDR2 SMNVEV (reference sequence). V shed 5 bases and J shed 5 bases, with 16 bases lying between them. CDR3 length: 14 amino acids. CDR3 protein: CASSIRGRGHEQYF. In nucleotides, the CDR3 is TGTGCCAGCAGTATCCGCGGGCGAGGCCACGAGCAGTACTTC.

V is TRBV7-2 and J is TRBJ1-5; weak D call: TRBD1 (6 bases). This CDR3 region has 13 residues. Germline lookup yields CDR1 SGHTA and CDR2 FQGNSA. CDR3 nucleotide sequence: TGTGCAGCCGGAGCACAGGGTCATCAGCCCCAGCATTTT. It encodes CAAGAQGHQPQHF.

The chain joins TRBV29-1 to TRBJ2-3; 7 nucleotides line up with TRBD1. The V gene's germline CDR1 is SQVTM and CDR2 ANQGSEA. J lost 5 bases, V lost 6 bases, and 14 bases had no gene match. The CDR3 spans 15 residues. The CDR3 DNA reads TGCAGCGTCACTAAACTGACAGGGTCTGGAGATACGCAGTATTTT. Its protein product is CSVTKLTGSGDTQYF.

This clonotype was observed a few times. This chain links TRBV7-8 with TRBJ2-3; TRBD2 agrees at 7 bases. This CDR3 comprises 15 residues. Germline loops: CDR1 SGHVS, CDR2 FQNEAQ. V dropped 3 bases and J dropped 5; count of bases not matched to a gene: 8. This chain's CDR3 is CASSFRGRVRDTQYF. The CDR3 region has the DNA TGTGCCAGCAGCTTTCGAGGGAGGGTCCGAGATACGCAGTATTTT.

V and J are TRBV12-3 or TRBV12-4 and TRBJ2-3; 7 bases agree with TRBD2. This CDR3 region has 16 residues. J was trimmed by 3 bases and V by 1 base; bases with no gene match: 7. Here the CDR3 reads CASSLGPGGGTDTQYF. CDR3 nucleotides: TGTGCCAGCAGTTTAGGCCCTGGGGGGGGAACAGATACGCAGTATTTT.

This clonotype showed up just a few times. The CDR3 is CASSQAKGFLNEQYF. CDR3 coding DNA: TGCGCCAGCAGCCAAGCGAAGGGCTTTTTGAACGAGCAGTACTTC. This chain uses TRBV4-1 with TRBJ2-7; D gene ambiguous. Germline CDR1 reads MGHRA; CDR2 reads YSYEKL. CDR3 size: 15 residues. V was trimmed by 1 base and J by 5 bases, leaving 15 bases between them.

V gene TRBV29-1 combines with J gene TRBJ2-2; D perhaps matches TRBD2 (6 bases). The CDR3 covers 15 residues. Germline loops: CDR1 SQVTM, CDR2 ANQGSEA. V was cut by 6 bases and J by 6 bases, with 20 bases left in between. The CDR3 region has the DNA TGCAGCGTCCCCAAGTGGAGCGGGCGACCCGGGGAGCTGTTTTTT. Translated, it gives CSVPKWSGRPGELFF.

In its sample, this clonotype was seen many times. The rearrangement uses TRBV11-2 and TRBJ1-3; D is possibly TRBD1 (5 bases). Trimming removed 3 bases from V and 3 bases from J, with 12 bases in between. CDR1 and CDR2 from the germline V gene are SGHAT and FQNNGV. The CDR3 is made up of 15 amino acids. The CDR3, as DNA: TGTGCCAGCAGCTTTATGCAGGGCGGTGGAAACACCATATATTTT. Encoded protein: CASSFMQGGGNTIYF.

The V and J genes are TRBV4-1 and TRBJ2-3, with 8 bases lining up with TRBD1. Germline CDR1 reads MGHRA; CDR2 reads YSYEKL. The V segment lost 5 bases and the J segment 3 bases; nucleotides outside the gene matches: 13. The CDR3 has 17 residues. CDR3 DNA: TGCGCCAGCAGCACACATGGGGCAGGGACAGGAACAGATACGCAGTATTTT. Residues: CASSTHGAGTGTDTQYF.

V gene TRBV12-3 or TRBV12-4 combines with J gene TRBJ2-7; tentative D call: TRBD2 (5 bases). Trimming removed 2 bases from V and 0 bases from J, with 11 bases in between. The CDR3 runs 15 residues. The CDR3 nucleotides read TGTGCCAGCAGTTTATCGGGGATGTTCTCCTACGAGCAGTACTTC. This sequence encodes CASSLSGMFSYEQYF.

The sample holds a few counts of this clonotype. This chain connects TRBV29-1 to TRBJ2-7; maybe TRBD1 (5 bases). Germline V lookup: CDR1 SQVTM, CDR2 ANQGSEA. V was cut by 5 bases and J by 6 bases, with 14 bases left in between. The CDR3 is 12 amino acids. This CDR3 is CSVYDSSREQYF. Written as DNA, the CDR3 is TGCAGCGTTTATGACAGTTCCCGCGAGCAGTACTTC.

The V and J genes are TRBV5-1 and TRBJ2-6; D remains unclear. The V end lost 1 base, the J end lost 2 bases, and 4 bases lay between the germline ends. Germline V CDR1 and CDR2: SGHRS, YFSETQ. The CDR3 runs 14 residues. In DNA, the CDR3 is TGCGCCAGCAGCTTGACGGCTGGGGCCAACGTCCTGACTTTC. It yields the protein CASSLTAGANVLTF. The whole variable domain, remainder taken from reference TRBV5-1 and TRBJ2-6, is KAGVTQTPRYLIKTRGQQVTLSCSPISGHRSVSWYQQTPGQGLQFLFEYFSETQRNKGNFPGRFSGRQFSNSRSEMNVSTLELGDSALYLCASSLTAGANVLTFGAGSRLTVL.